The 17 T cell receptor beta chains below were found in one sample sequenced in a study of identifying expanded T cells in peripheral blood. Sequencing used immunoSEQ multiplex PCR; TCRdb keeps in-frame clones, though not all of them. Of some 120,000 clones detected, over 65% appear once; the ten largest clones hold 3.3%. Sample: blood. Source of these receptors: a person between 18 and 75 years old in good health.

The CDR3 loop is CASSLTGIDEQYF. In DNA form, the CDR3 reads TGTGCCAGCAGTCTGACAGGGATCGACGAGCAGTACTTC. The rearrangement uses TRBV6-5 and TRBJ2-7; 7 bases line up with TRBD1. The CDR3 sequence is 13 residues long. The V gene end was trimmed by 5 bases and the J gene end by 5 bases; junction bases not matched to a gene: 6. Germline V lookup: CDR1 MNHEY, CDR2 SVGAGI.

This clone appeared once. The chain has TRBV5-1 and TRBJ2-2; TRBD2 is a possible D gene (6 bases). V was trimmed by 5 bases and J by 4 bases, leaving 12 bases between them. This CDR3 contains 14 residues. Germline CDR1 reads SGHRS; CDR2 reads YFSETQ. The DNA for the CDR3 is TGCGCCAGCAGGAGGGCGCGGGGCACCGGGGAGCTGTTTTTT. Residues: CASRRARGTGELFF.

CDR3 sequence: CASSSFRRGVTEAFF. The CDR3 region has the DNA TGCGCCAGCAGCTCTTTTAGACGGGGGGTCACTGAAGCTTTCTTT. The rearrangement links TRBV4-1 to TRBJ1-1, with D perhaps matching TRBD1 (5 bases). The germline V gene encodes CDR1 MGHRA and CDR2 YSYEKL. This CDR3 spans 15 amino acids. V lost 5 bases to trimming and J lost 4 bases, with 17 bases between them.

CDR3 protein: CASSPGQSTDTQYF. The CDR3 DNA sequence: TGTGCCAGCTCACCTGGACAGTCCACAGATACGCAGTATTTT. The chain uses TRBV18 and TRBJ2-3, with a tentative D call TRBD1 (6 bases). V lost 3 bases, J lost 2 bases, and 9 bases lay in between. The CDR3 contains 14 residues. Germline CDR1 KGHSH, CDR2 LQKENI.

The chain uses TRBV28 and TRBJ1-3; D is unresolved. CDR3 length: 12 amino acids. Germline V gene data show CDR1 as MDHEN and CDR2 as SYDVKM. The V end lost 6 bases, the J end lost 3 bases, and 6 bases lay between the germline ends. CDR3 sequence (DNA): TGTGCCAGCAGCCCCATTGGAAACACCATATATTTT. Protein product: CASSPIGNTIYF. Drawing the rest from reference TRBV28 and TRBJ1-3, the complete variable domain is DVKVTQSSRYLVKRTGEKVFLECVQDMDHENMFWYRQDPGLGLRLIYFSYDVKMKEKGDIPEGYSVSREKKERFSLILESASTNQTSMYLCASSPIGNTIYFGEGSWLTVV.

The V and J genes are TRBV5-5 and TRBJ2-7, with 8 bases fitting TRBD1. V gave up 10 bases and J gave up 0 bases; unmatched junction bases: 6. Per the germline V gene, CDR1 is SGHKS and CDR2 is YYEKEE (reference sequence). The CDR3 sequence is 13 residues long. The CDR3 bases are TGTGCCGGACGGGACAGGAGCTCCTACGAGCAGTACTTC. Protein sequence: CAGRDRSSYEQYF.

The V call is TRBV4-3, the J call TRBJ1-6; D gene unclear. V was cut by 4 bases and J by 7 bases, with 11 bases left in between. CDR1 LGHNA and CDR2 YSLEER come from the germline V gene. The CDR3 contains 14 residues. The CDR3 is CASSLNSQNSPLHF. The CDR3 DNA follows: TGCGCCAGCAGCCTGAACAGCCAGAATTCACCCCTCCACTTT.

The chain combines TRBV7-9 with TRBJ2-2; D may be TRBD2 (5 bases). Germline V CDR1 and CDR2: SEHNR, FQNEAQ (reference sequence). V dropped 4 bases and J dropped 5 bases, with 8 bases sitting between them. The CDR3 sequence is 13 residues long. The CDR3 nucleotides read TGTGCCAGCAGCTCGCGGGTGACCGGGGAGCTGTTTTTT. This translates into CASSSRVTGELFF.

The J gene is TRBJ2-5, the V gene TRBV10-3; D unclear. Germline lookup yields CDR1 ENHRY and CDR2 SYGVKD. The CDR3 consists of 18 residues. Trimming stripped 0 bases from V and 5 bases from J, with 22 bases between. CDR3 DNA: TGTGCCATCAGTGAGTCGAATTTCAACCCCCGCTCCCCCGAGACCCAGTACTTC. Translating it yields CAISESNFNPRSPETQYF.

This clone was observed many times. The chain recombines TRBV7-2 with TRBJ2-7, with 9 bases fitting TRBD1. CDR1 SGHTA and CDR2 FQGNSA come from the germline V gene. CDR3 length equals 18 residues. J was trimmed by 0 bases and V by 5 bases; bases with no gene match: 14. The CDR3 sequence: CASSQRGTGPISSYEQYF. CDR3 coding DNA: TGTGCCAGCAGCCAACGCGGGACAGGGCCAATTAGCTCCTACGAGCAGTACTTC. Full variable domain (missing parts from reference TRBV7-2 and TRBJ2-7): GAGVSQSPSNKVTEKGKDVELRCDPISGHTALYWYRQSLGQGLEFLIYFQGNSAPDKSGLPSDRFSAERTGGSVSTLTIQRTQQEDSAVYLCASSQRGTGPISSYEQYFGPGTRLTVT.

The rearrangement joins TRBV10-3 to TRBJ2-7, with 7 bases matching TRBD1. Germline CDR1 and CDR2: ENHRY and SYGVKD. The CDR3 consists of 15 residues. The V and J ends lost 6 bases and 0 bases, in that order; junction bases with no gene match: 8. This chain's CDR3 is CAIRRDSGSSYEQYF. CDR3 DNA sequence: TGTGCCATCAGGAGGGACAGTGGTAGCTCCTACGAGCAGTACTTC.

The V gene is TRBV7-8, the J gene TRBJ2-5; D is tentatively TRBD1 or TRBD2 (6 bases each). V was pared by 2 bases and J by 4 bases, with 14 bases between. Germline CDR1 and CDR2: SGHVS and FQNEAQ. CDR3 size: 15 residues. The CDR3 protein is CASSLLEGGIETQYF. The CDR3 DNA reads as TGTGCCAGCAGCTTACTCGAGGGGGGCATAGAGACCCAGTACTTC.

This clone appeared a few times. The chain has TRBV23-1 and TRBJ1-1; 7 bases fit TRBD1. TRBV23-1 is designated an ORF whose function remains uncertain. This CDR3 is built from 15 residues. Losses at the gene ends were 3 bases for V and 4 bases for J; bases not matched to a gene: 8. In DNA form, the CDR3 reads TGCGCCAGCAGTCATCCGGACAGGTGGTGCACTGAAGCTTTCTTT. Its translation is CASSHPDRWCTEAFF.

The V and J genes are TRBV5-6 and TRBJ2-7; possibly TRBD1 for D (6 bases). The germline V gene encodes CDR1 SGHDT and CDR2 YYEEEE. The V and J ends lost 3 bases and 0 bases respectively, with 16 bases between them. The CDR3 has 16 amino acids. The CDR3 here is CASSSTGTFVSYEQYF. Written as DNA, the CDR3 is TGTGCCAGCAGCTCAACCGGGACATTTGTCTCCTACGAGCAGTACTTC.

CDR3 in amino acids: CASKPLQGGSYEQYF. DNA for the CDR3: TGTGCCAGCAAGCCCTTACAGGGAGGTAGCTACGAGCAGTACTTC. This chain links TRBV11-2 with TRBJ2-7; D possibly matches TRBD1 or TRBD2 (6 bases each). This CDR3 comprises 15 residues. Germline CDR1 SGHAT, CDR2 FQNNGV. The ends were cut back, 7 bases at V and 3 bases at J, with 19 bases in the middle.

This chain connects TRBV2 to TRBJ1-1, with TRBD1 matching 8 bases. CDR1 is SNHLY and CDR2 is FYNNEI in the germline V gene. V lost 5 bases and J lost 1; bases outside the gene matches: 3. The length of the CDR3 is 14 residues. CDR3 loop: CASSSTGGNTEAFF. DNA of the CDR3: TGTGCCAGCAGTTCCACAGGGGGGAACACTGAAGCTTTCTTT.

J is TRBJ2-5 and V is TRBV12-5, with no clear D. The germline gives CDR1 LGHNT, CDR2 FRNRAP. The CDR3 covers 11 residues. Deletions cut 2 bases from V and 7 bases from J, with 5 bases between. The CDR3 nucleotides are TGTGCTAGTGGTTTGAAAGCGACCCAGTACTTC. Residues: CASGLKATQYF.